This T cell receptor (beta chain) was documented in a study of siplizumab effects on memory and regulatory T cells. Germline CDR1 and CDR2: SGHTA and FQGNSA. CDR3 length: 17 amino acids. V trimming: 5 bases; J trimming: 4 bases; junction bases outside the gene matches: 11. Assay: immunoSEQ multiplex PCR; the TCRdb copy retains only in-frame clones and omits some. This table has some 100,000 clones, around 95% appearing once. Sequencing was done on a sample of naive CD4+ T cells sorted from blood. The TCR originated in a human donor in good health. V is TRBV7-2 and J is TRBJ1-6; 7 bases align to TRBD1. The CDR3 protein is CASSLQTGLHYNSPLHF. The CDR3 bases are TGTGCCAGCAGCCTCCAGACAGGGCTTCATTATAATTCACCCCTCCACTTT.